A single T cell receptor (beta chain) is shown here with its context. This entry belongs to a study of cytotoxic CD8 clonotypes in ibrutinib-treated CLL. The intended depth for sequencing was 1 in 200,000 to 1 in 1 million T cells. Sequencing was performed with immunoSEQ multiplex PCR; in TCRdb, only in-frame clones are kept and a portion is missing. The sample gives about 300,000 clones, roughly 76% of which show up once; approximately 5.1% is in the top ten. CDR1 is SGHRS and CDR2 is YFSETQ in the germline V gene. The CDR3 has 12 amino acids. V was clipped by 4 bases and J by 4 bases, with 5 bases between them.

The chain uses TRBV5-1 and TRBJ2-2; D gene unclear. The source material was PBMCs, sampled at disease progression, from a patient treated with ibrutinib. This sequence originates from a human donor with chronic lymphocytic leukemia. CDR3 DNA: TGCGCCAGCAGCCAAACCACCGGGGAGCTGTTTTTT. Its protein product is CASSQTTGELFF.